Below are 17 T cell receptor beta chains sequenced from a single sample in a study of blood T cell repertoires in COVID-19. Sequencing used immunoSEQ multiplex PCR; TCRdb keeps in-frame clones, though not all of them. This table holds 30,000 or so clones, 88% found once. Sequencing was performed on peripheral blood. The source is a human donor in a cohort sampled during active COVID-19.

The CDR3 loop reads CASSFRQGAGGTEAFF. The CDR3 region has the DNA TGTGCCAGCAGCTTTAGGCAGGGGGCAGGTGGCACTGAAGCTTTCTTT. The chain carries TRBV5-6 and TRBJ1-1, with 8 bases aligning to TRBD1. The CDR3 has 16 residues. The junction had 10 bases not matched to a gene; V was cut back by 2 bases and J by 4 bases. CDR1 is SGHDT, CDR2 YYEEEE, per germline. Complete variable domain (other parts from reference TRBV5-6 and TRBJ1-1): DAGVTQSPTHLIKTRGQQVTLRCSPKSGHDTVSWYQQALGQGPQFIFQYYEEEERQRGNFPDRFSGHQFPNYSSELNVNALLLGDSALYLCASSFRQGAGGTEAFFGQGTRLTVV.

This clone was recorded once. The chain carries TRBV30 and TRBJ1-1; D remains unclear. V was clipped by 1 base and J by 5 bases, with 5 bases between them. Germline V gene lookup returns CDR1 GTSNPN and CDR2 SVGIG (reference sequence). The CDR3 has 11 amino acids. In nucleotides, the CDR3 is TGTGCCTGGAGTGGGAGAACTGAAGCTTTCTTT. Amino acid sequence: CAWSGRTEAFF.

The chain combines TRBV6-1 with TRBJ2-1, with TRBD2 matching 11 bases. The CDR3 spans 16 residues. V was pared by 2 bases and J by 10 bases, with 10 bases of the junction left unmatched. Germline CDR1 MNHNS, CDR2 SASEGT. The CDR3 nucleotides are TGTGCCAGCAGTGAAAGTCGGCTAGCGGGGGGACGGGAGCAGTTCTTC. Translating gives CASSESRLAGGREQFF.

The rearrangement uses TRBV2 and TRBJ2-7; 9 bases are a match to TRBD1. Trimming cost V 4 bases and J 11 bases; bases outside gene matches: 6. The CDR3 spans 12 residues. Germline V gene data show CDR1 as SNHLY and CDR2 as FYNNEI. The CDR3 spells CASSAQGQGEYF. The CDR3 region has the DNA TGTGCCAGCAGTGCCCAGGGACAGGGAGAGTACTTC.

This chain links TRBV5-1 with TRBJ1-2; the D gene is possibly TRBD1 (5 bases). In germline, CDR1 is SGHRS, CDR2 YFSETQ. V dropped 4 bases and J dropped 5 bases, with 18 bases sitting between them. This CDR3 region has 15 residues. The CDR3 nucleotides read TGCGCCAGCAGCCTGAGGCCGGGACTCCCATATGGCTACACCTTC. It translates to CASSLRPGLPYGYTF. The full variable domain, with the rest looked up from reference TRBV5-1 and TRBJ1-2, is KAGVTQTPRYLIKTRGQQVTLSCSPISGHRSVSWYQQTPGQGLQFLFEYFSETQRNKGNFPGRFSGRQFSNSRSEMNVSTLELGDSALYLCASSLRPGLPYGYTFGSGTRLTVV.

CDR3 residues: CASNLNRVVGGYTF. CDR3 DNA sequence: TGTGCCAGCAACCTCAACAGGGTGGTAGGCGGCTACACCTTC. J is TRBJ1-2 and V is TRBV2, with D possibly TRBD1 on 6 matching bases. The CDR3 runs to 14 residues. Germline CDR1 reads SNHLY; CDR2 reads FYNNEI. Trimming shortened V by 7 bases and J by 8 bases, and 20 bases separated the two germline ends.

By its share, this clone is medium-sized. The gene calls are TRBV5-1 and TRBJ1-5; unclear D gene. V lost 3 bases and J lost 3, with 13 bases in between. The CDR3 covers 15 residues. Germline V gene lookup returns CDR1 SGHRS and CDR2 YFSETQ. CDR3 amino acids: CASSSDGLFNQPQHF. CDR3 nucleotide sequence: TGCGCCAGCAGCTCTGACGGACTATTCAATCAGCCCCAGCATTTT.

CDR3 nucleotides: TGTGCTAGTGGAACAGGGGTGGAGACCCAGTACTTC. This encodes CASGTGVETQYF. The V and J genes are TRBV12-5 and TRBJ2-5, with 7 bases matching TRBD1. Germline assignment: CDR1 LGHNT and CDR2 FRNRAP. The length of the CDR3 is 12 residues. J lost 5 bases, V lost 6 bases, and 3 bases had no gene match.

The chain couples TRBV4-1 to TRBJ1-6; TRBD1 aligns across 11 bases. Trimming cost V 5 bases and J 9 bases; bases outside gene matches: 6. The CDR3 runs to 15 residues. The germline V gene encodes CDR1 MGHRA and CDR2 YSYEKL. The CDR3: CASSTGQGAVSPLHF. For the CDR3, the DNA is TGCGCCAGCAGCACTGGACAGGGGGCAGTTTCACCCCTCCACTTT.

J is TRBJ2-5 and V is TRBV19, with a tentative D call TRBD1 (7 bases). CDR1 LNHDA and CDR2 SQIVND come from the germline V gene (reference sequence). The CDR3 is 13 residues long. V was clipped by 9 bases and J by 3 bases, with 14 bases between them. In nucleotides, the CDR3 is TGTGCCAGCGCAGGGGGGACGAAAGAGACCCAGTACTTC. As protein: CASAGGTKETQYF.

V and J are TRBV5-4 and TRBJ2-7; 13 bases are shared with TRBD2. V shed 10 bases, J shed 4 bases, and the junction held 5 bases outside the gene matches. Germline CDR1 SGHNT, CDR2 YYREEE (reference sequence). The CDR3 length is 13 residues. CDR3 DNA sequence: TGTGCCTGGGGACTAGCGGGACATTACGAGCAGTACTTC. Amino acids: CAWGLAGHYEQYF.

This clone was detected once. The J gene is TRBJ1-2, the V gene TRBV18; 8 bases are shared with TRBD1. The CDR3 consists of 16 residues. The germline V gene has CDR1 KGHSH and CDR2 LQKENI. V was pared by 2 bases and J by 0 bases, with 5 bases of the junction left unmatched. The chain's CDR3 is CASSPGQGSANYGYTF. CDR3 DNA sequence: TGTGCCAGCTCACCAGGACAGGGATCAGCTAACTATGGCTACACCTTC.

The chain joins TRBV6-5 to TRBJ1-4; possibly TRBD1 for D (6 bases). Trimming stripped 4 bases from V and 5 bases from J, with 11 bases between. Germline-derived CDR1 and CDR2 are MNHEY and SVGAGI. The CDR3 extends over 14 amino acids. The CDR3 DNA reads as TGTGCCAGCAGTTTCGACAGGTTAAATGAAAAACTGTTTTTT. Its translation: CASSFDRLNEKLFF.

The CDR3 nucleotides are TGTGCCAGCAGCTTAGCCCCGGCCGGGACAGGGGTCAATGAGCAGTTCTTC. This codes for CASSLAPAGTGVNEQFF. This chain links TRBV7-2 with TRBJ2-1, with 10 bases fitting TRBD1. Trimming removed 0 bases from V and 6 bases from J; junction bases left unmatched: 8. CDR1 SGHTA and CDR2 FQGNSA come from the germline V gene. The CDR3 is 17 amino acids.

The chain uses TRBV7-2 and TRBJ2-5; 8 nucleotides match TRBD2. This CDR3 is built from 15 residues. V trimming: 2 bases; J trimming: 2 bases; junction bases outside the gene matches: 4. Germline V gives CDR1 SGHTA, CDR2 FQGNSA. The DNA for the CDR3 is TGTGCCAGCAGCTTACGTCGGGGGGGGCAAGAGACCCAGTACTTC. Its protein is CASSLRRGGQETQYF.

Of note for this clone: This CDR3 is also generated by other DNA sequences in the sample. V usage is TRBV11-2 and J usage is TRBJ2-7; maybe TRBD1 (5 bases). This CDR3 spans 13 amino acids. The germline V gene has CDR1 SGHAT and CDR2 FQNNGV. V was trimmed by 5 bases and J by 1 base, leaving 9 bases between them. The CDR3 protein is CASSPGQSYEQYF. CDR3 DNA sequence: TGTGCCAGCAGCCCCGGACAATCCTACGAGCAGTACTTC.

This clone was detected only a few times. The gene calls are TRBV7-2 and TRBJ1-2, with D possibly TRBD1 on 6 matching bases. The V end lost 1 base, the J end lost 5 bases, and 17 bases lay between the germline ends. The germline CDR1 and CDR2 sequences are SGHTA and FQGNSA. This CDR3 comprises 16 residues. CDR3 coding DNA: TGTGCCAGCAGCTTAGGACGGGGGGCCACCCCTTATGGCTACACCTTC. Protein sequence: CASSLGRGATPYGYTF. Variable domain in full (rest from reference TRBV7-2 and TRBJ1-2): GAGVSQSPSNKVTEKGKDVELRCDPISGHTALYWYRQSLGQGLEFLIYFQGNSAPDKSGLPSDRFSAERTGGSVSTLTIQRTQQEDSAVYLCASSLGRGATPYGYTFGSGTRLTVV.